These 22 T cell receptor beta chains were sequenced from one sample in a study of blood T cell repertoires in COVID-19. TCRdb keeps only in-frame clones here, not all; method: immunoSEQ multiplex PCR. The sample includes about 81,000 clones, about 88% of them seen just once. The specimen was peripheral blood. These receptors were taken from a woman aged 80 or over with active COVID-19.

The chain couples TRBV9 to TRBJ2-3; D unresolved. V dropped 0 bases and J dropped 7 bases, with 15 bases sitting between them. Germline V gene data show CDR1 as SGDLS and CDR2 as YYNGEE. This CDR3 has 15 amino acids. The CDR3 loop reads CASSVDTTQTNTQYF. DNA of the CDR3: TGTGCCAGCAGCGTAGATACTACTCAAACTAATACGCAGTATTTT.

The chain joins TRBV28 to TRBJ1-3; D might be TRBD1 (5 bases). The CDR3 is 18 amino acids. Trimming took 6 bases from V and 4 from J, leaving 25 bases between them. CDR1 and CDR2 from the germline V gene are MDHEN and SYDVKM. The CDR3 spells CASSTLSRGSILGNTIYF. In DNA, the CDR3 is TGTGCCAGCAGCACCCTCTCCCGGGGGTCTATCCTCGGAAACACCATATATTTT.

This chain links TRBV28 with TRBJ2-7; D perhaps matches TRBD1 (6 bases). V was trimmed by 6 bases and J by 2 bases, leaving 20 bases between them. CDR1 is MDHEN, CDR2 SYDVKM, per germline. The CDR3 covers 16 residues. CDR3 loop: CASSLLVGALTYEQYF. The DNA for the CDR3 is TGTGCCAGCAGCCTATTAGTGGGGGCCTTAACCTACGAGCAGTACTTC.

The CDR3 bases are TGTGCCAGCAGCTTGGGCTGGGGACATATGAACACTGAAGCTTTCTTT. Translating it yields CASSLGWGHMNTEAFF. V usage is TRBV5-6 and J usage is TRBJ1-1, with a weak D call TRBD1 (6 bases). The CDR3 is 16 amino acids. Trimming cost V 0 bases and J 0 bases, with 12 bases left between them. From germline, CDR1 is SGHDT and CDR2 YYEEEE.

This chain links TRBV28 with TRBJ2-7; D possibly corresponds to TRBD2 (5 bases). The CDR3 contains 12 residues. Trimming stripped 6 bases from V and 5 bases from J, with 11 bases between. Germline CDR1 MDHEN, CDR2 SYDVKM. For the CDR3, the DNA is TGTGCCAGCAGCCCCGGGATTGACGAGCAGTACTTC. Encoded protein: CASSPGIDEQYF.

The V gene is TRBV9, the J gene TRBJ2-3; D unresolved. The V gene lost 0 bases and the J gene lost 2 bases, with 10 bases spanning the gap. The CDR3 covers 15 residues. The germline V gene encodes CDR1 SGDLS and CDR2 YYNGEE. CDR3 amino acids: CASSVALLNTDTQYF. The CDR3 DNA reads as TGTGCCAGCAGCGTAGCGCTACTAAACACAGATACGCAGTATTTT.

The rearrangement uses TRBV7-8 and TRBJ2-3; 7 bases align to TRBD2. CDR3 size: 16 residues. CDR1 is SGHVS, CDR2 FQNEAQ, per germline. V lost 1 base, J lost 5 bases, and 9 bases stayed unmatched. The CDR3 DNA sequence: TGTGCCAGCAGCTTAGAGTTTGCGGGAGTCGGAGATACGCAGTATTTT. It yields the protein CASSLEFAGVGDTQYF.

This chain's CDR3 is CASSPRTSGSSYEQYF. The CDR3 bases are TGTGCCAGCTCACCTCGGACTAGCGGGAGCTCCTACGAGCAGTACTTC. The chain employs TRBV18 and TRBJ2-7; 13 bases are a match to TRBD2. The CDR3 is 16 residues long. Germline assignment: CDR1 KGHSH and CDR2 LQKENI. V dropped 3 bases and J dropped 0; count of bases not matched to a gene: 2.

The chain has TRBV7-8 and TRBJ2-1; TRBD2 agrees at 13 bases. V was pared by 6 bases and J by 6 bases, with 11 bases of the junction left unmatched. Germline V lookup: CDR1 SGHVS, CDR2 FQNEAQ. The CDR3 totals 17 residues. The CDR3 here is CASSYGTSGMIGNEQFF. The CDR3 DNA sequence: TGTGCCAGCAGTTACGGGACTAGCGGGATGATTGGCAATGAGCAGTTCTTC. Filled out from reference TRBV7-8 and TRBJ2-1, the complete variable domain reads GAGVSQSPRYKVAKRGQDVALRCDPISGHVSLFWYQQALGQGPEFLTYFQNEAQLDKSGLPSDRFFAERPEGSVSTLKIQRTQQEDSAVYLCASSYGTSGMIGNEQFFGPGTRLTVL.

The rearrangement joins TRBV6-5 to TRBJ1-6; TRBD1 matches at 12 bases. With 6 bases clipped from V and 8 bases from J, the junction kept 5 bases outside the gene matches. The CDR3 runs 15 residues. Germline loops: CDR1 MNHEY, CDR2 SVGAGI. CDR3 region: CASRGTGGGYSPLHF. The CDR3, as DNA: TGTGCCAGCAGGGGGACAGGGGGCGGGTATTCACCCCTCCACTTT.

The gene calls are TRBV28 and TRBJ1-5, with D maybe TRBD1 (5 bases). V was pared by 8 bases and J by 0 bases, with 17 bases between. Germline CDR1 MDHEN, CDR2 SYDVKM. This CDR3 region has 16 residues. CDR3 coding DNA: TGTGCCAGCCGCCCAAGTCAGGGATATAGCAATCAGCCCCAGCATTTT. Its translation: CASRPSQGYSNQPQHF.

This sequence joins TRBV6-2 or TRBV6-3 and TRBJ2-2; a possible D gene is TRBD1 (6 bases). CDR1 and CDR2 from the germline V gene are MNHEY and SVGEGT. V was clipped by 5 bases and J by 4 bases, with 20 bases between them. This CDR3 has 17 residues. The CDR3 protein is CASSQSRTELSTGELFF. CDR3 nucleotides: TGTGCCAGCAGTCAGAGTAGGACAGAATTAAGCACCGGGGAGCTGTTTTTT.

This chain joins TRBV11-2 and TRBJ2-7; TRBD2 aligns across 9 bases. The CDR3 loop spans 15 amino acids. Germline V gives CDR1 SGHAT, CDR2 FQNNGV. Trimming at V came to 1 base and at J to 4 bases, leaving 5 bases not matched to a gene. The DNA for the CDR3 is TGTGCCAGCAGCTTAGGGAGCGGGAGGTCGTACGAGCAGTACTTC. It specifies CASSLGSGRSYEQYF.

V and J are TRBV2 and TRBJ2-5; TRBD2 matches 12 bases. The V and J ends lost 6 bases and 5 bases, in that order; junction bases with no gene match: 7. There are 15 residues in the CDR3. From germline, CDR1 is SNHLY and CDR2 FYNNEI. The CDR3 bases are TGTGCCAGCAGCGTCCTAGCGGGAGGGCTCGAGACCCAGTACTTC. Translation: CASSVLAGGLETQYF.

In this sample, this clone turned up once. This sequence joins TRBV20-1 and TRBJ2-3; 8 bases are shared with TRBD1. Germline V gene sequence: CDR1 DFQATT, CDR2 SNEGSKA (reference sequence). With 3 bases clipped from V and 3 bases from J, the junction kept 5 bases outside the gene matches. CDR3 length equals 14 residues. The CDR3 region has the DNA TGCAGTGCTAGTGGACAGGGTCGGACAGATACGCAGTATTTT. Encoded protein: CSASGQGRTDTQYF.

The chain recombines TRBV13 with TRBJ1-3; D perhaps matches TRBD1 (6 bases). CDR3 size: 12 residues. Germline V gene data show CDR1 as PRHDT and CDR2 as FYEKMQ (reference sequence). Trimming removed 8 bases from V and 4 bases from J, with 9 bases in between. The CDR3 sequence is CASQGSGNTIYF. In DNA, the CDR3 is TGTGCCAGCCAGGGGTCCGGAAACACCATATATTTT.

This chain joins TRBV5-1 and TRBJ2-1; 11 nucleotides line up with TRBD1. Germline CDR1 reads SGHRS; CDR2 reads YFSETQ. The CDR3 has 16 residues. J was trimmed by 5 bases and V by 0 bases; bases with no gene match: 4. The CDR3 nucleotides are TGCGCCAGCAGCTTGGCTGGACAGGGGGCCAACAATGAGCAGTTCTTC. Translation: CASSLAGQGANNEQFF.

The chain combines TRBV10-3 with TRBJ2-1; 12 bases line up with TRBD2. This CDR3 comprises 21 residues. Germline assignment: CDR1 ENHRY and CDR2 SYGVKD. Unmatched junction bases numbered 21, after V lost 0 bases and J lost 9 bases. The CDR3 region has the DNA TGTGCCATCAGTGAGTCGAGCGGCAGGGCAAAAACTAGCGGGAGGTGGAGTGAGCAGTTCTTC. Translation: CAISESSGRAKTSGRWSEQFF.

V and J are TRBV19 and TRBJ1-2, with a possible D match to TRBD1 (6 bases). Germline CDR1 is LNHDA and CDR2 is SQIVND (reference sequence). Trimming shortened V by 6 bases and J by 2 bases, and 16 bases separated the two germline ends. This CDR3 has 15 amino acids. CDR3: CASSRVTGSNYGYTF. The CDR3 nucleotides are TGTGCCAGTAGCCGGGTTACAGGGTCCAACTATGGCTACACCTTC.

This clone showed up just once. The genes are TRBV11-2 and TRBJ2-3; D gene ambiguous. Trimming pared 7 bases from V and 5 bases from J, leaving 7 bases between. Per germline, CDR1 SGHAT and CDR2 FQNNGV. The CDR3 length is 11 residues. The CDR3 loop is CASNRGDTQYF. CDR3 in DNA: TGTGCCAGCAACCGAGGAGATACGCAGTATTTT.

The chain employs TRBV28 and TRBJ1-5; 7 bases align to TRBD1. Trimming cost V 5 bases and J 13 bases; bases outside gene matches: 14. Germline-derived CDR1 and CDR2 are MDHEN and SYDVKM. The CDR3 consists of 14 residues. This CDR3 reads CASSTLNSDRRQHF. The CDR3 DNA reads as TGTGCCAGCAGTACACTAAATTCGGACAGGAGACAGCATTTT.

This chain connects TRBV2 to TRBJ2-1; D is perhaps TRBD1 (6 bases). The CDR3 spans 15 residues. The germline V gene has CDR1 SNHLY and CDR2 FYNNEI. V lost 9 bases to trimming and J lost 9 bases, with 24 bases between them. The CDR3 coding sequence is TGTGCCAGTGCTAGGGGGTCAATGGGGGTGGGTGAGCAGTTCTTC. This encodes CASARGSMGVGEQFF.